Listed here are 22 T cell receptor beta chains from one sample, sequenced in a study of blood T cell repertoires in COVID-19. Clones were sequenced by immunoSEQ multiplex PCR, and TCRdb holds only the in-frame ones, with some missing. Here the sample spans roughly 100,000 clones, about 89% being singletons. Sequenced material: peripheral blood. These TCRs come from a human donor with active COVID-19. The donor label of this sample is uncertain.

Written as DNA, the CDR3 is TGTGCCAGCAGTTACAGACAGGCACCCTACGAGCAGTACTTC. Its translation: CASSYRQAPYEQYF. The rearrangement joins TRBV6-5 to TRBJ2-7, with D perhaps TRBD1 (6 bases). This CDR3 is built from 14 residues. V shed 2 bases and J shed 2 bases, with 10 bases lying between them. The germline gives CDR1 MNHEY, CDR2 SVGAGI.

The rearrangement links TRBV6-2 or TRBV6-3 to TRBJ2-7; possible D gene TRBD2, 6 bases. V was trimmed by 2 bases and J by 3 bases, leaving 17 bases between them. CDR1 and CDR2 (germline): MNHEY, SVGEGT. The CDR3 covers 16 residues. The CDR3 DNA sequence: TGTGCCAGCAGTTACGGCCTCCTCGGGGGACTCTACGAGCAGTACTTC. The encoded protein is CASSYGLLGGLYEQYF.

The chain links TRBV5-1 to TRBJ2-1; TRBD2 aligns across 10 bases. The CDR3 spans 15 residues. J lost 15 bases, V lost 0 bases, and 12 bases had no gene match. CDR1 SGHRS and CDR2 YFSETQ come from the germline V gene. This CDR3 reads CASSLGASGGTFLFF. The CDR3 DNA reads TGCGCCAGCAGCTTGGGGGCTAGCGGGGGCACCTTTCTGTTCTTC.

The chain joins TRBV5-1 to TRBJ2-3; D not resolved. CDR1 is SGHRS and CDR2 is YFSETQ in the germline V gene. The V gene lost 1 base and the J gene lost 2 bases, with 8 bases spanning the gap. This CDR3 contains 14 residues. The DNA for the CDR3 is TGCGCCAGCAGCTTGATTTCCTCCACAGATACGCAGTATTTT. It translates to CASSLISSTDTQYF.

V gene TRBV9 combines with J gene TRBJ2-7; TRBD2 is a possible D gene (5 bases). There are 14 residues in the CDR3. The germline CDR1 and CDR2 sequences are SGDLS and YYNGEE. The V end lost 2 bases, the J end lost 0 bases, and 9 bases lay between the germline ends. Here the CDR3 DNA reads TGTGCCAGCAGCGTTTTAGGACTCTCCTACGAGCAGTACTTC. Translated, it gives CASSVLGLSYEQYF. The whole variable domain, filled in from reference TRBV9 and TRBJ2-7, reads DSGVTQTPKHLITATGQRVTLRCSPRSGDLSVYWYQQSLDQGLQFLIQYYNGEERAKGNILERFSAQQFPDLHSELNLSSLELGDSALYFCASSVLGLSYEQYFGPGTRLTVT.

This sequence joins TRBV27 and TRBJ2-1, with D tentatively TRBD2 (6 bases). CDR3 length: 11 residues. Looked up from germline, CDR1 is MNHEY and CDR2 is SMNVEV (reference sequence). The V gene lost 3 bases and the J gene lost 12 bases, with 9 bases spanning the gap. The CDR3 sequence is CASSFLGGQFF. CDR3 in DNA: TGTGCCAGCAGTTTCCTCGGGGGGCAGTTCTTC.

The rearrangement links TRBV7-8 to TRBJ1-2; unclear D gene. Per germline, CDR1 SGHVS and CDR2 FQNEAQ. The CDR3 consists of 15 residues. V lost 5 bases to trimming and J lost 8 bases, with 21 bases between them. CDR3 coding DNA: TGTGCCAGCAGCCCGAAGTATTCGCTCCTAGAGGGCTACACCTTC. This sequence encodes CASSPKYSLLEGYTF.

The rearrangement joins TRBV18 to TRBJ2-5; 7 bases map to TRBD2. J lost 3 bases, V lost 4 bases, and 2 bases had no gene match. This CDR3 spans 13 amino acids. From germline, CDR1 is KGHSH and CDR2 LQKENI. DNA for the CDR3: TGTGCCAGCTCACGCGGGAGAGAAGAGACCCAGTACTTC. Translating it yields CASSRGREETQYF.

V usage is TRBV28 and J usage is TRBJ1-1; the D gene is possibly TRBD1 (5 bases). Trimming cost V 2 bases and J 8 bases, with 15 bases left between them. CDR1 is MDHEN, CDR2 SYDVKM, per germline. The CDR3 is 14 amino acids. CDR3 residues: CASSLPQGRVEAFF. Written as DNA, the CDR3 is TGTGCCAGCAGTTTACCTCAGGGTCGGGTCGAAGCTTTCTTT.

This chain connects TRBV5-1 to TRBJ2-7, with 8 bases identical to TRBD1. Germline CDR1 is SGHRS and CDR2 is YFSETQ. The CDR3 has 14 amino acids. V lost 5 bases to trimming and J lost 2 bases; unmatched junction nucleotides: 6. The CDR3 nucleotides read TGCGCCAGCAGACCCGGGACAGGAGCCTACGAGCAGTACTTC. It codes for CASRPGTGAYEQYF.

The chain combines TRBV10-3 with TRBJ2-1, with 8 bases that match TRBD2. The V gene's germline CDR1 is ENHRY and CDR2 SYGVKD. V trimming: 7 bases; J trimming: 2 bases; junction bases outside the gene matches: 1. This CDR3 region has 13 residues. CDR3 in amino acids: CAINGGAYNEQFF. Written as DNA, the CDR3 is TGTGCCATCAACGGGGGGGCCTACAATGAGCAGTTCTTC.

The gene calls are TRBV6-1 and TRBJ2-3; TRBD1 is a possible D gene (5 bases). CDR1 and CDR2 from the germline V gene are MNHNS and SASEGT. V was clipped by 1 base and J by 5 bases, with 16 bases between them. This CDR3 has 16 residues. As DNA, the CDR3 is TGTGCCAGCAGTGAAGAGGTGGGGCCCTCGGGAGATACGCAGTATTTT. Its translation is CASSEEVGPSGDTQYF.

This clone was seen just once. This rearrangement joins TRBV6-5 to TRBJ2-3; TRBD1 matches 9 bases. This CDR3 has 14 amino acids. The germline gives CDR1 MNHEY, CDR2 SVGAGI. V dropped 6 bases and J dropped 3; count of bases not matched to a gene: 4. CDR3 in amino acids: CASRQGAGTDTQYF. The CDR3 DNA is TGTGCCAGCAGACAGGGGGCAGGGACAGATACGCAGTATTTT.

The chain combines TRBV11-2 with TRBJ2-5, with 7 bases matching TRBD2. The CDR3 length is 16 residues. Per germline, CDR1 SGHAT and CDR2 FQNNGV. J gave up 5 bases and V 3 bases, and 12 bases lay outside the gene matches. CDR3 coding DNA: TGTGCCAGCAGCTTGCCTGCCGGGGGAGGGGAGGAGACCCAGTACTTC. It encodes CASSLPAGGGEETQYF. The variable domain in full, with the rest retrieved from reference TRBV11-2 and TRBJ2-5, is EAGVAQSPRYKIIEKRQSVAFWCNPISGHATLYWYQQILGQGPKLLIQFQNNGVVDDSQLPKDRFSAERLKGVDSTLKIQPAKLEDSAVYLCASSLPAGGGEETQYFGPGTRLLVL.

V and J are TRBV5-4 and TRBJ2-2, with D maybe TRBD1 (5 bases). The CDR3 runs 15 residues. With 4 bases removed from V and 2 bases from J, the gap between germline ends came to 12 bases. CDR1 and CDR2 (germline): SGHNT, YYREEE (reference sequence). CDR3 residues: CASSLIQGNTGELFF. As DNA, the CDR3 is TGTGCCAGCAGCCTAATTCAGGGAAACACCGGGGAGCTGTTTTTT.

CDR3 amino acids: CASSLMRGDNEQFF. CDR3 bases: TGTGCCAGCAGCTTAATGCGGGGGGACAATGAGCAGTTCTTC. The V call is TRBV7-9, the J call TRBJ2-1, with 8 bases identical to TRBD2. The CDR3 extends over 14 amino acids. The germline gives CDR1 SEHNR, CDR2 FQNEAQ (reference sequence). Trimming took 2 bases from V and 5 from J; bases not matched to a gene: 2.

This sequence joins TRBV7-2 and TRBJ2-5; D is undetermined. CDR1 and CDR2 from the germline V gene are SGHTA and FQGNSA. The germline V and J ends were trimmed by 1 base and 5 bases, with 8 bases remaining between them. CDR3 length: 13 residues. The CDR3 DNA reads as TGTGCCAGCAGCTTAGGAGGCCGGGAGACCCAGTACTTC. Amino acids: CASSLGGRETQYF.

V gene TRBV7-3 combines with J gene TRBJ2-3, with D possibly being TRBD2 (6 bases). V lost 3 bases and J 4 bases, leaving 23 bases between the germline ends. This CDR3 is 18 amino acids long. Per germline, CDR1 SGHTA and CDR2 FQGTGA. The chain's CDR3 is CASSFNPRTTEGPDTQYF. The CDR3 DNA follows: TGTGCCAGCAGCTTCAACCCTCGGACTACCGAAGGCCCAGATACGCAGTATTTT.

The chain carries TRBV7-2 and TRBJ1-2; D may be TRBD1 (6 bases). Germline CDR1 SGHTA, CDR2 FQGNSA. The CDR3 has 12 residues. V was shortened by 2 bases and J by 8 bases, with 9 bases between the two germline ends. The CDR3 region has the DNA TGTGCCAGCAGCTTAAACAGGGACGGCTACACCTTC. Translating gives CASSLNRDGYTF.

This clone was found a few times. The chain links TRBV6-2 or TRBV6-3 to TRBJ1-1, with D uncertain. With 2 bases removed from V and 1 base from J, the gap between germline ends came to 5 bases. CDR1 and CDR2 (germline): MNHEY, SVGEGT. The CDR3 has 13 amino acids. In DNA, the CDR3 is TGTGCCAGCAGTTACGGGCCGAACACTGAAGCTTTCTTT. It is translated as CASSYGPNTEAFF.

The CDR3 protein is CASRLLAGDGTDTQYF. CDR3 DNA sequence: TGTGCCAGCAGGCTACTAGCGGGGGACGGAACAGATACGCAGTATTTT. This chain links TRBV7-8 with TRBJ2-3; 11 positions match TRBD2. V shed 6 bases and J 3 bases; nucleotides not matched to a gene: 8. This CDR3 has 16 amino acids. Looked up from germline, CDR1 is SGHVS and CDR2 is FQNEAQ.

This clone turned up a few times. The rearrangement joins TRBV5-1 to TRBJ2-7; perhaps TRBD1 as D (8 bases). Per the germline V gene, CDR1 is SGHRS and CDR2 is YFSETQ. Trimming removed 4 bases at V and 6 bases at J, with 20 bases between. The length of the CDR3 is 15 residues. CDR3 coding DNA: TGCGCCAGCAGCCCCTCGGACAGGGAGGGGAGCGAGCAGTACTTC. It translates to CASSPSDREGSEQYF.